These 32 T cell receptor beta chains share one sample of origin, sequenced in a study of T cells after yellow fever vaccination. MiXCR, applied by TCRdb to the 5' RACE reads, yields one record per CDR3 protein. In the table there are 250,000 to 400,000 distinct CDR3 sequences, around 4.3% of which are singletons. The sample in question was PBMCs, obtained 15 days after the yellow fever booster vaccination. The receptors stem from a man in his late teens or twenties who received the YFV17D yellow fever vaccine.

This clonotype has more than one count but fewer than ten. This chain's CDR3 is CASSLTGRIDEQYF. CDR3 bases: TGCGCCAGCAGCTTGACAGGGAGGATTGACGAGCAGTACTTC. The chain carries TRBV5-1 and TRBJ2-7; tentatively, D is TRBD1 or TRBD2 (6 bases each). Trimming stripped 1 base from V and 5 bases from J, with 13 bases between. The V gene's germline CDR1 is SGHRS and CDR2 YFSETQ. The CDR3 totals 14 residues.

In this sample, this clonotype turned up many times. The rearrangement uses TRBV12-3 or TRBV12-4 and TRBJ2-1; TRBD1 agrees at 7 bases. V was pared by 3 bases and J by 3 bases, with 5 bases of the junction left unmatched. The CDR3 sequence is 15 residues long. The CDR3 DNA is TGTGCCAGCAGTTTCCCAGGGGGAGTCTACAATGAGCAGTTCTTC. Its protein is CASSFPGGVYNEQFF.

This clonotype was seen many times. The chain couples TRBV10-3 to TRBJ2-2; 7 nucleotides match TRBD2. The junction had 14 bases not matched to a gene; V was cut back by 6 bases and J by 7 bases. The CDR3 is 16 residues long. Germline values: CDR1 ENHRY, CDR2 SYGVKD. DNA for the CDR3: TGTGCCATCAGCCCTACGACTAGCTCGTCTATCGGGGAGCTGTTTTTT. Amino acids: CAISPTTSSSIGELFF.

This clonotype has a handful of counts. The CDR3 bases are TGTGCCAGCAGTTTATCGTTCCAGCGGGGGAGTGAGCAGTTCTTC. Translation gives CASSLSFQRGSEQFF. This chain connects TRBV27 to TRBJ2-1, with 8 bases aligning to TRBD2. J was trimmed by 9 bases and V by 0 bases; bases with no gene match: 7. Germline V gene sequence: CDR1 MNHEY, CDR2 SMNVEV (reference sequence). The CDR3 spans 15 residues.

A few counts support this clonotype. The rearrangement links TRBV9 to TRBJ2-5; D may correspond to TRBD1 or TRBD2 (5 bases each). The CDR3 consists of 17 residues. Trimming shortened V by 0 bases and J by 4 bases, and 19 bases separated the two germline ends. Germline CDR1 and CDR2: SGDLS and YYNGEE. CDR3 nucleotides: TGTGCCAGCAGCGTAGGTGGAGCAGGGAGTTTTGGAGAGACCCAGTACTTC. Its protein product is CASSVGGAGSFGETQYF.

This clonotype was seen at least ten times. The rearrangement joins TRBV20-1 to TRBJ2-7; either TRBD1 or TRBD2 may supply D (6 bases each). The germline CDR1 and CDR2 sequences are DFQATT and SNEGSKA (reference sequence). V was trimmed by 3 bases and J by 3 bases, leaving 12 bases between them. The CDR3 extends over 13 amino acids. CDR3 DNA: TGCAGTGCTAGTTTCGGGGGCAGCTACGAGCAGTACTTC. Its protein is CSASFGGSYEQYF.

The chain has TRBV4-3 and TRBJ2-2; 10 bases fit TRBD2. This CDR3 region has 17 residues. Trimming cost V 2 bases and J 2 bases; bases outside gene matches: 5. Germline lookup yields CDR1 LGHNA and CDR2 YSLEER. In nucleotides, the CDR3 is TGCGCCAGCAGCCAAATTGGGACTAGCGTAAACACCGGGGAGCTGTTTTTT. This encodes CASSQIGTSVNTGELFF.

There are many counts of this clonotype. The chain combines TRBV28 with TRBJ1-5; D is possibly TRBD1 (5 bases). The CDR3 extends over 14 amino acids. V dropped 5 bases and J dropped 7 bases, with 15 bases sitting between them. The germline V gene has CDR1 MDHEN and CDR2 SYDVKM. In DNA form, the CDR3 reads TGTGCCAGCAGTCCCCCGGCAGGGTGGCAGCCCCAGCATTTT. This encodes CASSPPAGWQPQHF.

This clonotype has a count of ten or more. The chain uses TRBV27 and TRBJ2-1; 12 bases fit TRBD1. V lost 2 bases and J lost 10; bases outside the gene matches: 6. This CDR3 has 15 amino acids. From germline, CDR1 is MNHEY and CDR2 SMNVEV (reference sequence). The CDR3 nucleotides read TGTGCCAGCAGTTTACCGGGACAGGGGGCAGGGGAGCAGTTCTTC. Residues: CASSLPGQGAGEQFF.

This clonotype was seen more than once but under ten times. The chain joins TRBV7-6 to TRBJ2-5; TRBD1 agrees at 12 bases. V shed 7 bases, J shed 5 bases, and the junction held 11 bases outside the gene matches. CDR1 SGHVS and CDR2 FNYEAQ come from the germline V gene. There are 16 residues in the CDR3. CDR3 loop: CASTPLGTGGVETQYF. The CDR3 DNA is TGTGCCAGCACCCCGTTGGGGACAGGGGGCGTGGAGACCCAGTACTTC.

The chain couples TRBV4-1 to TRBJ2-5; D is uncertain. CDR3 size: 14 residues. The germline V gene has CDR1 MGHRA and CDR2 YSYEKL. V was cut by 0 bases and J by 1 base, with 6 bases left in between. The CDR3 nucleotides are TGCGCCAGCAGCCAAGATTCATTCCAAGAGACCCAGTACTTC. Protein: CASSQDSFQETQYF.

This clonotype was seen a handful of times. This chain uses TRBV21-1 with TRBJ2-3; the table's TRBD2 call for D was not verified on the DNA. TRBV21-1 is termed a pseudogene. The CDR3 sequence is 20 residues long. The CDR3 protein is CASSNKTGSKGPGNPHTQYF. The CDR3 region has the DNA TGTGCCAGCAGCAACAAGACAGGATCCAAGGGCCCAGGAAACCCTCATACGCAGTATTTT.

The chain's CDR3 is CASSYTTGAQYF. For the CDR3, the DNA is TGTGCCAGCAGTTATACCACGGGGGCCCAGTACTTC. The chain recombines TRBV6-5 with TRBJ2-5, with D possibly TRBD2 on 6 matching bases. V lost 3 bases and J lost 9, with 11 bases in between. CDR3 length: 12 amino acids. From germline, CDR1 is MNHEY and CDR2 SVGAGI.

The chain recombines TRBV16 with TRBJ1-1; 7 positions match TRBD1. The V and J ends lost 1 base and 0 bases, in that order; junction bases with no gene match: 5. Germline values: CDR1 KGHSY, CDR2 FQNENV. The CDR3 has 16 residues. CDR3 sequence (DNA): TGTGCCAGCAGCCAATTCTGGGACAGCATGAACACTGAAGCTTTCTTT. As protein: CASSQFWDSMNTEAFF.

This clonotype showed up many times. The V gene is TRBV7-2, the J gene TRBJ1-5; unclear D gene. The CDR3 spans 13 residues. V lost 4 bases to trimming and J lost 5 bases, with 9 bases between them. CDR1 and CDR2 from the germline V gene are SGHTA and FQGNSA. The CDR3 loop reads CASSSLGHQPQHF. CDR3 nucleotides: TGTGCCAGCAGCTCGCTAGGGCATCAGCCCCAGCATTTT.

This chain connects TRBV7-2 to TRBJ2-1; maybe TRBD1 (6 bases). The CDR3 contains 13 residues. Germline loops: CDR1 SGHTA, CDR2 FQGNSA. V lost 5 bases and J 9 bases, leaving 14 bases between the germline ends. The CDR3 reads CASSQTGLGEQFF. CDR3 in DNA: TGTGCCAGCAGCCAAACAGGGCTAGGTGAGCAGTTCTTC.

The chain is built from TRBV7-3 and TRBJ1-6, with D tentatively TRBD1 (6 bases). CDR3 length: 15 amino acids. Germline V gives CDR1 SGHTA, CDR2 FQGTGA. V was cut by 5 bases and J by 7 bases, with 15 bases left in between. The CDR3 region is CASSPEGGRNSPLHF. For the CDR3, the DNA is TGTGCCAGCAGCCCCGAGGGGGGACGCAATTCACCCCTCCACTTT. Full variable domain (missing parts from reference TRBV7-3 and TRBJ1-6): GAGVSQTPSNKVTEKGKYVELRCDPISGHTALYWYRQSLGQGPEFLIYFQGTGAADDSGLPNDRFFAVRPEGSVSTLKIQRTERGDSAVYLCASSPEGGRNSPLHFGNGTRLTVT.

J is TRBJ2-5 and V is TRBV21-1. TRBV21-1 is tagged as a pseudogene. The CDR3 has 14 residues. This CDR3 reads CASSKGQFQETQYF. The CDR3 nucleotides are TGTGCCAGCAGCAAAGGGCAGTTCCAAGAGACCCAGTACTTC.

The chain couples TRBV29-1 to TRBJ2-5; 10 bases fit TRBD2. The CDR3 contains 15 residues. The ends lost 2 bases at V and 1 base at J; junction bases unmatched: 4. CDR1 and CDR2 (germline): SQVTM, ANQGSEA. The chain's CDR3 is CSVELAGDLQETQYF. As DNA, the CDR3 is TGCAGCGTTGAACTAGCGGGGGATCTCCAAGAGACCCAGTACTTC.

This clonotype was detected only a few times. The junction does not match germline at one end; this may be a read error. The chain recombines TRBV12-3 or TRBV12-4 with TRBJ2-1, with D maybe TRBD2 (5 bases). The CDR3 contains 13 residues. The CDR3 spells CASSLAPGNEQFF. The CDR3 DNA sequence: TGTGCCAGCAGTCTAGCTCCGGGCAATGAGCAGTTCTTC.

This clonotype came up a few times. The chain is built from TRBV20-1 and TRBJ2-3; TRBD2 agrees at 13 bases. V shed 5 bases, J shed 4 bases, and the junction held 6 bases outside the gene matches. From germline, CDR1 is DFQATT and CDR2 SNEGSKA (reference sequence). The CDR3 loop spans 15 amino acids. The CDR3 DNA reads TGCAGTGCTCCAAGACTAGCGGGGGGACCAGATACGCAGTATTTT. It yields the protein CSAPRLAGGPDTQYF.

The V and J genes are TRBV4-3 and TRBJ1-1; the D is unclear. The CDR3 covers 16 residues. Germline-derived CDR1 and CDR2 are LGHNA and YSLEER. The V and J ends lost 2 bases and 0 bases respectively, with 13 bases between them. The CDR3 reads CASSQSQWAVNTEAFF. CDR3 DNA: TGCGCCAGCAGCCAAAGTCAGTGGGCCGTGAACACTGAAGCTTTCTTT.

The table lists this clonotype with many counts. The V and J genes are TRBV5-1 and TRBJ2-5; TRBD1 matches at 9 bases. V shed 3 bases, J shed 3 bases, and the junction held 3 bases outside the gene matches. CDR1 is SGHRS, CDR2 YFSETQ, per germline. This CDR3 contains 14 residues. CDR3 loop: CASSYRDREETQYF. The CDR3 nucleotides read TGCGCCAGCAGCTACAGGGACAGGGAAGAGACCCAGTACTTC. Full variable domain (rest looked up from reference TRBV5-1 and TRBJ2-5): KAGVTQTPRYLIKTRGQQVTLSCSPISGHRSVSWYQQTPGQGLQFLFEYFSETQRNKGNFPGRFSGRQFSNSRSEMNVSTLELGDSALYLCASSYRDREETQYFGPGTRLLVL.

Ten or more counts support this clonotype. This rearrangement joins TRBV3-1 to TRBJ1-2; possibly TRBD1 for D (5 bases). Trimming took off 4 bases at V and 8 bases at J, with 11 bases between the two ends. Per the germline V gene, CDR1 is LGHDT and CDR2 is YNNKEL (reference sequence). The CDR3 length is 12 residues. CDR3 residues: CASSPTDRGYTF. For the CDR3, the DNA is TGTGCCAGCAGCCCCACCGACAGAGGCTACACCTTC.

This clonotype was counted many times. This chain links TRBV5-6 with TRBJ2-3; D is ambiguous. The CDR3 has 16 amino acids. Germline-derived CDR1 and CDR2 are SGHDT and YYEEEE. Trimming took 3 bases from V and 2 from J, leaving 16 bases between them. The CDR3 coding sequence is TGTGCCAGCAGCTCAACAACAGTTGGGTACACAGATACGCAGTATTTT. This sequence encodes CASSSTTVGYTDTQYF.

This clonotype was seen at least ten times. The chain combines TRBV20-1 with TRBJ1-3; a weak D match, TRBD1 (6 bases). The V end lost 6 bases, the J end lost 2 bases, and 11 bases lay between the germline ends. CDR3 length: 13 residues. CDR1 and CDR2 (germline): DFQATT, SNEGSKA (reference sequence). This CDR3 is CSARGQPGNTIYF. The CDR3 bases are TGCAGTGCGCGAGGACAGCCTGGAAACACCATATATTTT.

In its sample, this clonotype was seen many times. V is TRBV9 and J is TRBJ2-1, with TRBD1 matching over 9 bases. This CDR3 contains 15 residues. V trimming: 3 bases; J trimming: 2 bases; junction bases outside the gene matches: 3. Germline-derived CDR1 and CDR2 are SGDLS and YYNGEE. This chain's CDR3 is CASSATGGPYNEQFF. CDR3 bases: TGTGCCAGCAGCGCAACAGGGGGCCCCTACAATGAGCAGTTCTTC.

The rearrangement uses TRBV12-3 or TRBV12-4 and TRBJ1-1; no clear D gene. Trimming took 2 bases from V and 3 from J, leaving 7 bases between them. The length of the CDR3 is 13 residues. In DNA form, the CDR3 reads TGTGCCAGCAGTTTAATGGGAGACACTGAAGCTTTCTTT. Protein product: CASSLMGDTEAFF.

A few counts support this clonotype. This sequence joins TRBV19 and TRBJ1-1, with 8 bases aligning to TRBD1. Per germline, CDR1 LNHDA and CDR2 SQIVND (reference sequence). Losses at the gene ends were 4 bases for V and 6 bases for J; bases not matched to a gene: 4. CDR3 length equals 13 residues. The CDR3: CASSSTGGAEAFF. The CDR3 nucleotides are TGTGCCAGTAGTAGTACAGGGGGAGCTGAAGCTTTCTTT.

This clonotype was seen at least ten times. The chain's CDR3 is CATSVNRGGYTF. CDR3 nucleotide sequence: TGTGCCACCAGCGTGAACCGGGGTGGCTACACCTTC. The V call is TRBV15, the J call TRBJ1-2; D unresolved. The CDR3 is made up of 12 amino acids. The germline gives CDR1 LNHNV, CDR2 YYDKDF (reference sequence). The V end was cut by 5 bases, the J end by 7 bases, with 11 bases between.

This clonotype appeared a few times. The genes are TRBV27 and TRBJ2-5; weak D call: TRBD2 (6 bases). Trimming pared 5 bases from V and 4 bases from J, leaving 20 bases between. CDR3 size: 16 residues. The germline V gene has CDR1 MNHEY and CDR2 SMNVEV (reference sequence). The CDR3 DNA reads as TGTGCCAGCAGTGAATACGCCGGGACTCCGCGAGAGACCCAGTACTTC. It specifies CASSEYAGTPRETQYF.

The chain is built from TRBV6-5 and TRBJ2-5; 11 nucleotides match TRBD1. This CDR3 is 17 amino acids long. Germline values: CDR1 MNHEY, CDR2 SVGAGI. Trimming took 1 base from V and 1 from J; bases not matched to a gene: 5. In DNA form, the CDR3 reads TGTGCCAGCAGTTACTGGACAGGGGGCGCTTCCCAAGAGACCCAGTACTTC. Protein sequence: CASSYWTGGASQETQYF.